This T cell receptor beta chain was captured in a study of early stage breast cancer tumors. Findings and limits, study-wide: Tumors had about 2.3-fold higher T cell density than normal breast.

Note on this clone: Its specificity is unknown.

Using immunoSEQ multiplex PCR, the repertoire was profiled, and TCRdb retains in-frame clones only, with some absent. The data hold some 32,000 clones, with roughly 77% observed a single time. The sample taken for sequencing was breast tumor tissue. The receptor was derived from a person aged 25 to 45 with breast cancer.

The CDR3 bases are TGTGCCAGCAGCTTAGGGAGCGCCGGCCCTGGTGGGCAGTTCTTC. Translated: CASSLGSAGPGGQFF. This chain uses TRBV7-9 with TRBJ2-1; no definite D call. CDR1 is SEHNR, CDR2 FQNEAQ, per germline (reference sequence). V was trimmed by 1 base and J by 12 bases, leaving 19 bases between them. The CDR3 runs to 15 residues.